Sequencing of this TCR beta chain was carried out in a study of a mutant IDH1 vaccine in newly diagnosed glioma. Study-level information: Treated patients had a mean age of 40.4 years and a sex split that was around 60% male and 37.5% female. Study conclusions and caveats: Vaccine-induced immune responses occurred in more than 80% of patients. Changes to the top peripheral T cell clonotypes appeared unrelated to pseudoprogression.

The time point was: week 23, last vaccination. The study gave 300 ug of mutant IDH1 20-mer peptide per vaccine dose, with topical imiquimod. Each tumor in the donors was a new WHO grade 3 or 4 astrocytoma, IDH1-mutant and ATRX-lost. Details on this clone: Its antigen is unknown.

The method was immunoSEQ multiplex PCR; TCRdb's version includes in-frame clones alone and lacks a portion of them. Counted here are approximately 66,000 clones, under 90% occurring once; the ten biggest clones make up less than 15%. Sequenced material: PBMCs, taken from a glioma patient whose treatment included an IDH1 peptide vaccine. This sequence was found in a man aged 18 to 29 with glioma.

The CDR3: CASSTRTGGAEAFF. In DNA, the CDR3 is TGTGCCAGTAGTACGCGGACAGGCGGGGCTGAAGCTTTCTTT. V usage is TRBV19 and J usage is TRBJ1-1; TRBD1 matches at 7 bases. The CDR3 loop spans 14 amino acids. CDR1 LNHDA and CDR2 SQIVND come from the germline V gene (reference sequence). Trimming at V came to 4 bases and at J to 6 bases, leaving 8 bases not matched to a gene.